This entry features one T cell receptor beta chain sequence. Recruits, aged roughly 18 to 100 years, lived in under 25 US areas. Participants had their cohort set by participant-reported clinical history. The study counted Cohort 3 donors as recovered given two negative PCRs, clearance, or symptom resolution. Libraries were prepared by immunoSEQ multiplex PCR; TCRdb keeps only in-frame clonotypes and omits some of them. The sample records 260,000 or so clones, 85% to 90% being singletons. The sample originates from a study of blood T cell repertoires in COVID-19. At the level of the study: The United States, Italy and Spain were the sources of the acute and convalescent COVID-19 samples.

The germline CDR1 and CDR2 sequences are SGHRS and YFSETQ. CDR3 length equals 17 residues. J lost 10 bases, V lost 0 bases, and 15 bases had no gene match. The V call is TRBV5-1, the J call TRBJ2-3; TRBD1 agrees at 9 bases. The sample consisted of PBMCs or T cells enriched from blood (not recorded which). The source of this sequence is a man aged 18 to 30 who had recovered from COVID-19. In nucleotides, the CDR3 is TGCGCCAGCAGCTTGGCCGGGCTTCGACAGGGGGTTCCGGCGCAGTATTTT. Amino acid sequence: CASSLAGLRQGVPAQYF.